These 31 T cell receptor beta chains originate from one sample sequenced in a study of control samples from healthy donors and cancer patients. Generated by immunoSEQ multiplex PCR, the TCRdb table keeps only in-frame clones and is missing some. The repertoire holds 150,000 or so clones, with 92% as singletons. Material: blood. The receptors originated from a woman in her fifties or sixties in good health.

This chain uses TRBV5-1 with TRBJ1-4; unclear D gene. The CDR3 covers 14 residues. Trimming took off 3 bases at V and 4 bases at J, with 10 bases between the two ends. CDR1 and CDR2 from the germline V gene are SGHRS and YFSETQ. CDR3 sequence reads: CASSYMGVNEKLFF. In DNA form, the CDR3 reads TGCGCCAGCAGCTATATGGGTGTTAATGAAAAACTGTTTTTT.

The chain has TRBV9 and TRBJ2-3, with a tentative D call TRBD1 (5 bases). This CDR3 region has 14 residues. Deletions cut 2 bases from V and 5 bases from J, with 12 bases between. The germline gives CDR1 SGDLS, CDR2 YYNGEE. CDR3 in DNA: TGTGCCAGCAGCGTGATAGGGGATGGAGATACGCAGTATTTT. Its protein product is CASSVIGDGDTQYF.

The CDR3: CASSPGQGRSEQYF. As DNA, the CDR3 is TGTGCCAGCAGCCCGGGACAGGGTAGGTCCGAGCAGTACTTC. The V gene is TRBV11-2, the J gene TRBJ2-7; 9 positions match TRBD1. V lost 5 bases and J lost 6; bases outside the gene matches: 8. Germline V gives CDR1 SGHAT, CDR2 FQNNGV. The CDR3 is made up of 14 amino acids.

V is TRBV6-5 and J is TRBJ2-7; the D gene is possibly TRBD2 (7 bases). V dropped 0 bases and J dropped 1 base, with 10 bases sitting between them. Germline assignment: CDR1 MNHEY and CDR2 SVGAGI. The CDR3 runs 15 residues. CDR3 protein: CASSYSGGPSYEQYF. The CDR3 DNA reads as TGTGCCAGCAGTTACTCCGGGGGGCCTTCCTACGAGCAGTACTTC.

CDR3 coding DNA: TGTGCCAGCAGCCAATCCAACGTCCTGACTTTC. This translates into CASSQSNVLTF. This chain connects TRBV12-3 or TRBV12-4 to TRBJ2-6; D call uncertain. Trimming cost V 6 bases and J 8 bases, with 5 bases left between them. This CDR3 comprises 11 residues.

This chain uses TRBV19 with TRBJ2-3; D may match TRBD1 or TRBD2 (6 bases each). The CDR3 covers 13 residues. V lost 5 bases to trimming and J lost 6 bases, with 12 bases between them. The germline CDR1 and CDR2 sequences are LNHDA and SQIVND (reference sequence). The CDR3 here is CASSPGAWDTQYF. The CDR3 DNA sequence: TGTGCCAGTAGTCCGGGGGCTTGGGATACGCAGTATTTT.

This chain connects TRBV6-5 to TRBJ1-4, with a possible D match to TRBD1 (5 bases). This CDR3 contains 14 residues. Germline assignment: CDR1 MNHEY and CDR2 SVGAGI. With 4 bases removed from V and 3 bases from J, the gap between germline ends came to 9 bases. The CDR3, as DNA: TGTGCCAGCAGTTGGGGCAGCGCTAATGAAAAACTGTTTTTT. It codes for CASSWGSANEKLFF.

The rearrangement uses TRBV3-1 (or the pseudogene TRBV3-2) and TRBJ1-5; D ambiguous. The germline V and J ends were trimmed by 3 bases and 3 bases, with 9 bases remaining between them. The V gene's germline CDR1 is LGHDT and CDR2 YNNKEL (reference sequence). The CDR3 spans 14 residues. CDR3 DNA: TGTGCCAGCAGCCACAGGTCTCACAATCAGCCCCAGCATTTT. Translation gives CASSHRSHNQPQHF.

In regard to this clone: Additional DNA sequences in this sample encode the identical CDR3. The V and J genes are TRBV2 and TRBJ2-1; D possibly corresponds to TRBD2 (5 bases). Trimming shortened V by 9 bases and J by 2 bases, and 14 bases separated the two germline ends. The germline gives CDR1 SNHLY, CDR2 FYNNEI. The length of the CDR3 is 14 residues. CDR3 loop: CASNFRGTYNEQFF. CDR3 coding DNA: TGTGCCAGTAATTTCCGGGGAACCTACAATGAGCAGTTCTTC.

The chain combines TRBV30 with TRBJ1-2, with a possible D match to TRBD1 (5 bases). V gave up 6 bases and J gave up 8 bases, with 22 bases separating them. This CDR3 comprises 14 residues. The germline gives CDR1 GTSNPN, CDR2 SVGIG (reference sequence). The CDR3 loop is CACKEGLTSDGYTF. The CDR3 DNA follows: TGTGCCTGTAAGGAGGGACTGACGTCTGACGGCTACACCTTC.

This clone was observed a handful of times. The rearrangement uses TRBV14 and TRBJ1-2; perhaps TRBD1 as D (5 bases). V was clipped by 4 bases and J by 4 bases, with 16 bases between them. Germline V gene lookup returns CDR1 SGHDN and CDR2 FVKESK. The CDR3 loop spans 15 amino acids. CDR3 DNA: TGTGCCAGCAGCCCCATAAGCGGGGCTGGCTATGGCTACACCTTC. Protein: CASSPISGAGYGYTF.

V usage is TRBV6-5 and J usage is TRBJ2-5; D may be TRBD2 (5 bases). V gave up 5 bases and J gave up 4 bases, with 11 bases separating them. CDR3 length equals 13 residues. Germline V CDR1 and CDR2: MNHEY, SVGAGI. The CDR3 bases are TGTGCCAGCAGTCTCCGGGGAGTAGAGACCCAGTACTTC. Translation gives CASSLRGVETQYF.

This chain joins TRBV10-3 and TRBJ1-1, with a possible D match to TRBD1 (5 bases). Germline lookup yields CDR1 ENHRY and CDR2 SYGVKD. The CDR3 has 13 amino acids. Trimming cost V 8 bases and J 0 bases, with 10 bases left between them. DNA for the CDR3: TGTGCCATCTCACGGGGGGTGAACACTGAAGCTTTCTTT. Protein product: CAISRGVNTEAFF.

This rearrangement joins TRBV19 to TRBJ1-5; 8 bases match TRBD1. V gave up 7 bases and J gave up 5 bases; unmatched junction bases: 7. The germline gives CDR1 LNHDA, CDR2 SQIVND (reference sequence). The CDR3 runs to 14 residues. The CDR3 coding sequence is TGTGCCAGTAATTATATACAGGGGGATCAGCCCCAGCATTTT. Translating it yields CASNYIQGDQPQHF.

The rearrangement uses TRBV7-9 and TRBJ2-5; no clear D. Trimming left V 2 bases short and J 2 bases short, with 0 bases between. The CDR3 sequence is 11 residues long. Germline V gene lookup returns CDR1 SEHNR and CDR2 FQNEAQ (reference sequence). The CDR3 spells CASSLQETQYF. The CDR3 region has the DNA TGTGCCAGCAGCTTACAAGAGACCCAGTACTTC.

The chain is built from TRBV19 and TRBJ2-7; the D gene is possibly TRBD2 (5 bases). Germline assignment: CDR1 LNHDA and CDR2 SQIVND (reference sequence). CDR3 length equals 13 residues. V dropped 3 bases and J dropped 5 bases, with 11 bases sitting between them. The CDR3 reads CASSIVGANEQYF. CDR3 DNA: TGTGCCAGTAGTATTGTGGGAGCCAACGAGCAGTACTTC.

The chain links TRBV14 to TRBJ2-1; no definite D call. The CDR3 runs 12 residues. Germline V lookup: CDR1 SGHDN, CDR2 FVKESK. V lost 1 base to trimming and J lost 5 bases, with 3 bases between them. Here the CDR3 DNA reads TGTGCCAGCAGCCAAGTTGACAATGAGCAGTTCTTC. The encoded protein is CASSQVDNEQFF.

This clone came up once. The chain links TRBV11-2 to TRBJ1-2; the match to TRBD1 covers 7 bases. Germline V gene data show CDR1 as SGHAT and CDR2 as FQNNGV. The ends lost 7 bases at V and 4 bases at J; junction bases unmatched: 6. CDR3 length: 13 residues. This chain's CDR3 is CASTGQETYGYTF. The CDR3 DNA reads as TGTGCCAGCACCGGACAGGAGACCTATGGCTACACCTTC.

The V call is TRBV11-1, the J call TRBJ2-2; D is possibly TRBD1 or TRBD2 (5 bases each). This CDR3 has 15 residues. The V and J ends lost 4 bases and 4 bases respectively, with 13 bases between them. Germline CDR1 reads SGHAT; CDR2 reads FQDESV (reference sequence). The chain's CDR3 is CASSSGARTTGELFF. The DNA for the CDR3 is TGTGCCAGCAGCTCCGGGGCCAGGACCACCGGGGAGCTGTTTTTT. Complete variable domain (other parts from reference TRBV11-1 and TRBJ2-2): EAEVAQSPRYKITEKSQAVAFWCDPISGHATLYWYRQILGQGPELLVQFQDESVVDDSQLPKDRFSAERLKGVDSTLKIQPAELGDSAMYLCASSSGARTTGELFFGEGSRLTVL.

Notes on this clone: At the DNA level, this CDR3 is encoded by other sequences in the same sample as well. CDR3 sequence (DNA): TGTGCCAGCAGTTACTCGAACAGGGGTAACTCACCCCTCCACTTT. It is translated as CASSYSNRGNSPLHF. The genes are TRBV6-5 and TRBJ1-6; 7 bases align to TRBD1. V was pared by 0 bases and J by 10 bases, with 6 bases of the junction left unmatched. CDR3 length: 15 amino acids. Germline-derived CDR1 and CDR2 are MNHEY and SVGAGI.

J is TRBJ1-1 and V is TRBV3-1 (or the pseudogene TRBV3-2); TRBD1 agrees at 7 bases. Trimming took 4 bases from V and 2 from J; bases not matched to a gene: 7. The CDR3 has 15 residues. Germline lookup yields CDR1 LGHDT and CDR2 YNNKEL (reference sequence). The CDR3 loop reads CASSPPGQINTEAFF. CDR3 in DNA: TGTGCCAGCAGCCCGCCGGGACAGATTAACACTGAAGCTTTCTTT.

V is TRBV27 and J is TRBJ2-1; TRBD2 is a possible D gene (5 bases). The ends were cut back, 5 bases at V and 7 bases at J, with 15 bases in the middle. The length of the CDR3 is 14 residues. Germline V gene data show CDR1 as MNHEY and CDR2 as SMNVEV (reference sequence). The CDR3 coding sequence is TGTGCCAGCAGTCGATCGGGAAGTTTTAATGAGCAGTTCTTC. Protein: CASSRSGSFNEQFF.

V is TRBV6-5 and J is TRBJ1-1; 7 nucleotides align to TRBD1. Germline V gene sequence: CDR1 MNHEY, CDR2 SVGAGI. The CDR3 runs to 14 residues. Germline trimming cut 6 bases from V and 6 bases from J; bases unmatched to any gene: 10. The DNA of the CDR3 is TGTGCCAGCAGGACGACAGGGTTTAGCCCTGAAGCTTTCTTT. The encoded protein is CASRTTGFSPEAFF.

The CDR3 here is CASRITGYSGNTIYF. CDR3 sequence (DNA): TGTGCCAGCCGGATTACAGGATACTCTGGAAACACCATATATTTT. The chain couples TRBV27 to TRBJ1-3; TRBD1 is a possible D gene (5 bases). The V end was cut by 8 bases, the J end by 0 bases, with 14 bases between. Germline CDR1 and CDR2: MNHEY and SMNVEV (reference sequence). This CDR3 comprises 15 residues.

V usage is TRBV18 and J usage is TRBJ1-1; D remains unclear. This CDR3 comprises 16 residues. V was cut by 1 base and J by 1 base, with 13 bases left in between. CDR1 and CDR2 (germline): KGHSH, LQKENI. CDR3 bases: TGTGCCAGCTCACCACAAGGGTCCTACTCGAACACTGAAGCTTTCTTT. It translates to CASSPQGSYSNTEAFF.

This rearrangement joins TRBV6-5 to TRBJ1-1; D perhaps matches TRBD1 (5 bases). Trimming took off 8 bases at V and 0 bases at J, with 16 bases between the two ends. From germline, CDR1 is MNHEY and CDR2 SVGAGI. This CDR3 is 15 amino acids long. For the CDR3, the DNA is TGTGCCAGCTTTAGCCGGCAGGGCGTGAACACTGAAGCTTTCTTT. It yields the protein CASFSRQGVNTEAFF.

A remark on this clone: The sample carries other DNA sequences with the same CDR3. The J gene is TRBJ1-5, the V gene TRBV19; D gene ambiguous. Germline V gene data show CDR1 as LNHDA and CDR2 as SQIVND (reference sequence). The CDR3 loop spans 12 amino acids. V lost 1 base and J lost 7, with 5 bases in between. The CDR3 reads CASSIGGQPQHF. CDR3 DNA sequence: TGTGCCAGTAGTATAGGAGGCCAGCCCCAGCATTTT.

The J gene is TRBJ1-1, the V gene TRBV5-4, with D unclear. Germline V lookup: CDR1 SGHNT, CDR2 YYREEE (reference sequence). The CDR3 is 14 amino acids. Between the trimmed V and J ends, which lost 4 bases and 3 bases, there was a span of 13 bases. CDR3 coding DNA: TGTGCCAGCAGCCTGCCCGACCCGGACACTGAAGCTTTCTTT. This encodes CASSLPDPDTEAFF.

This clone came up a few times. The chain joins TRBV5-4 to TRBJ1-2; 7 nucleotides align to TRBD1. The CDR3 is 15 residues long. Germline V lookup: CDR1 SGHNT, CDR2 YYREEE (reference sequence). Trimming took 4 bases from V and 0 from J; bases not matched to a gene: 6. The DNA for the CDR3 is TGTGCCAGCAGCCTAGGACAGGAAACTAACTATGGCTACACCTTC. This sequence encodes CASSLGQETNYGYTF.

The chain recombines TRBV30 with TRBJ2-5, with D perhaps matching TRBD2 (5 bases). The CDR3 is 14 residues long. Trimming stripped 5 bases from V and 2 bases from J, with 15 bases between. Germline V lookup: CDR1 GTSNPN, CDR2 SVGIG (reference sequence). CDR3 in amino acids: CAWAQSAAQETQYF. Written as DNA, the CDR3 is TGTGCCTGGGCTCAATCAGCGGCACAAGAGACCCAGTACTTC.

The chain links TRBV20-1 to TRBJ1-1; D uncertain. The CDR3 has 11 amino acids. Looked up from germline, CDR1 is DFQATT and CDR2 is SNEGSKA (reference sequence). V lost 1 base, J lost 7 bases, and 7 bases lay in between. DNA for the CDR3: TGCAGTGCTAGAGGGCAGTATGAAGCTTTCTTT. Translated, it gives CSARGQYEAFF.